The rows below give T cell receptor beta chains drawn from one sample of a study of graft-versus-host responses after intestinal transplantation. Profiling relied on immunoSEQ multiplex PCR, and the TCRdb table lists in-frame clones only, not all of them. Here the sample spans more than 95,000 clones, about 90% being singletons. The antigens for these receptors are not known. The sample here was unstimulated CD4+ T cells sorted from spleen or lymph node cells, taken before intestinal transplant. The receptors were sampled from a human donor who received an intestinal transplant. Both conserved end residues are part of each CDR3.

length,V,CDR3
15,TRBV5-1,CASSPGQGSSYEQYF
14,TRBV5-1,CASSPRLAWETQYF
13,TRBV7-3,CASSSSRDNEQFF
12,TRBV5-4,CASSLDNQPQHF
17,TRBV18,CASPPASGGSRSGELFF
16,TRBV10-3,CAISGKGTGSYNEQFF
11,TRBV11-3,CASSLGGTIYF
15,TRBV2,CAGSGGAGGFYEQYF
13,TRBV5-4,CASSLSDTYGYTF
13,TRBV7-6,CASSLGLQETQYF
17,TRBV19,CASSRTSGRSVEETQYF
14,TRBV7-2,CASSPKGSSYGYTF
14,TRBV10-3,CAISELAGKIEQYF
16,TRBV4-2,CASSQDAAGGRATQYF
14,TRBV6-5,CASSPRQLAYEQYF
12,TRBV6-5,CASSWGQGGYTF
15,TRBV5-5,CASSPGTGRPYGYTF
14,TRBV5-1,CASSMTGVGSPLHF
15,TRBV9,CASSEDRVGGNTIYF
13,TRBV7-3,CATSKQSKETQYF
15,TRBV9,CASSVGGAENQPQHF
12,TRBV19,CASSVSNQPQHF
13,TRBV11-2,CASSLRQGTEAFF
16,TRBV5-1,CASSLDGGSAFNTQYF
18,TRBV5-1,CASRKLAGGSARADTQYF
17,TRBV4-2,CASSQDIETSSTDTQYF
15,TRBV2,CASSEQGGSNQPQHF
15,TRBV7-6,CASSLPSGGKETQYF
14,TRBV7-3,CASSRTRDSDTQYF
16,TRBV7-6,CASSLGVGGDSLPLHF
16,TRBV11-2,CASSSRTRGGQETQYF
15,TRBV7-6,CASSLDRGFSYEQYF
14,TRBV19,CASSMPGQGKTQYF
18,TRBV5-1,CASSLQRTGTGIYNEQFF
14,TRBV6-1,CASSPTAGGYEQYF
15,TRBV10-1,CASSDGSPGIQEAFF
18,TRBV5-6,CASSLLLAGGSGSETQYF
13,TRBV6-5,CASCEVGNYGYTF
14,TRBV7-7,CASSLSSPPEAQYF
12,TRBV2,CASNLPPETQYF
13,TRBV7-2,CASSLHMNTEAFF
12,TRBV28,CASSWQGLPAFF
17,TRBV13,CASSAPGLAETGNIQYF
13,TRBV6-1,CASFSNSGNTIYF
15,TRBV10-3,CAIRSLVAATGELFF
14,TRBV4-2,CASSLREAGNTIYF
13,TRBV27,CASSFPGRSEQFF
14,TRBV4-1,CASSQGPFGQPQHF
15,TRBV7-2,CASRRTSSSTDTQYF
13,TRBV6-5,CASSHRVNTEAFF